The next 18 T cell receptor beta chains were all read from a single sample in a study of spatial heterogeneity in lung cancer. From the 5' RACE reads, TCRdb called clonotypes with MiXCR, one entry per CDR3 protein. The sample carries approximately 9,400 distinct CDR3 sequences, around 4.6% recorded once. This sample's time point: sample taken at primary tumor resection. Whole RNA, isolated from tumor, nontumor lung or frozen PBMC, was sequenced without prior sorting. The source was PBMCs, collected at surgery. The receptors stem from a male donor with early-stage non-small cell lung cancer.

This clonotype was observed at least ten times. This beta chain slipped into a library made for alpha chains as a stray read, so its size is not meaningful. V gene TRBV7-8 combines with J gene TRBJ1-1, with no clear D. Trimming took off 1 base at V and 3 bases at J, with 9 bases between the two ends. The CDR3 covers 14 residues. CDR1 is SGHVS, CDR2 FQNEAQ, per germline. Written as DNA, the CDR3 is TGTGCCAGCAGCTTAGACGTTTCATACACTGAAGCTTTCTTT. Translating it yields CASSLDVSYTEAFF.

At least ten counts were recorded for this clonotype. A library made for alpha chains picked up this beta chain off target, so its size means little. This chain links TRBV4-1 with TRBJ2-4; D possibly corresponds to TRBD1 (5 bases). CDR1 is MGHRA, CDR2 YSYEKL, per germline. Trimming left V 3 bases short and J 0 bases short, with 18 bases between. The CDR3 totals 18 residues. The CDR3 nucleotides read TGCGCCAGCAGCCACGGACGACAGAAAAGCCTAGCCAAAAACATTCAGTACTTC. This sequence encodes CASSHGRQKSLAKNIQYF.

This clonotype was detected many times. Since it is a stray read in a library aimed at alpha chains, this beta chain has a size that is not meaningful. The chain has TRBV28 and TRBJ1-3; possibly TRBD1 for D (6 bases). Trimming left V 3 bases short and J 0 bases short, with 21 bases between. The CDR3 runs 19 residues. Germline assignment: CDR1 MDHEN and CDR2 SYDVKM. This chain's CDR3 is CASSLGNWGQRVSGNTIYF. In DNA form, the CDR3 reads TGTGCCAGCAGTTTGGGGAATTGGGGGCAGAGAGTCTCTGGAAACACCATATATTTT.

This clonotype was picked up many times. In a library made to pick up alpha chains, this beta chain is a stray read with a size that means little. This rearrangement joins TRBV10-2 to TRBJ2-3; 10 bases align to TRBD2. Germline V gene lookup returns CDR1 WSHSY and CDR2 SAAADI. CDR3 length equals 15 residues. The J segment lost 0 bases and the V segment lost 8 bases, leaving 5 bases of the junction unmatched. The CDR3 DNA sequence: TGCGCCAGCTCTGTTAGCGGGGGGAGCACAGATACGCAGTATTTT. Its protein is CASSVSGGSTDTQYF.

This clonotype was recorded only once. Since a much larger clone is just one base distant, this may be a read error. This beta chain turned up in a library designed for alpha chains; as an off-target read, its abundance says little. CDR3 coding DNA: TGCAGTGCCGGGGGGGCTCCTAATTCACCCCTCCACTTT. It encodes CSAGGAPNSPLHF. The chain links TRBV20-1 to TRBJ1-6, with D possibly TRBD1 on 6 matching bases. Germline-derived CDR1 and CDR2 are DFQATT and SNEGSKA (reference sequence). The CDR3 is 13 amino acids. V shed 6 bases and J shed 6 bases, with 12 bases lying between them.

This clonotype was recorded many times. This beta chain is a stray sequence in a library constructed for alpha chains; its clone size is not meaningful. V and J are TRBV6-2 or TRBV6-3 and TRBJ2-1, with 8 bases aligning to TRBD2. Trimming took 7 bases from V and 0 from J; bases not matched to a gene: 8. Per germline, CDR1 MNHEY and CDR2 SVGEGT. CDR3 length: 16 amino acids. The CDR3 protein is CASISAGGSSYNEQFF. The CDR3 coding sequence is TGTGCCAGCATCTCCGCGGGGGGCAGCTCCTACAATGAGCAGTTCTTC.

By share, this clonotype ranks as medium-sized. Being off target in a library aimed at alpha chains, this beta chain has a size of little meaning. The chain recombines TRBV28 with TRBJ2-5, with D perhaps TRBD1 or TRBD2 (5 bases each). Trimming removed 5 bases from V and 1 base from J, with 11 bases in between. This CDR3 comprises 14 residues. CDR1 is MDHEN and CDR2 is SYDVKM in the germline V gene. CDR3 bases: TGTGCCAGCAGTGCCTGGGGGTTCCAAGAGACCCAGTACTTC. Translating it yields CASSAWGFQETQYF.

This clonotype appeared many times. Within a library made for alpha chains, this beta chain is off target, and its count is uninformative. This chain joins TRBV20-1 and TRBJ2-5, with D perhaps assigned TRBD1 or TRBD2 (6 bases each). From germline, CDR1 is DFQATT and CDR2 SNEGSKA (reference sequence). Trimming pared 2 bases from V and 7 bases from J, leaving 11 bases between. The CDR3 extends over 12 amino acids. Here the CDR3 reads CSARSGGGTQYF. The CDR3 DNA is TGCAGTGCTAGATCCGGGGGCGGGACCCAGTACTTC.

This clonotype turned up a few times. The library was built for alpha chains, so this beta chain is an off-target read and its size means little. Written as DNA, the CDR3 is TGTGCCAGCAGCCCCTTCGAGCGGGGGGGCACAGATACGCAGTATTTT. This codes for CASSPFERGGTDTQYF. The chain carries TRBV6-5 and TRBJ2-3; TRBD2 aligns across 9 bases. The CDR3 spans 16 residues. The germline CDR1 and CDR2 sequences are MNHEY and SVGAGI. Trimming at V came to 6 bases and at J to 1 base, leaving 8 bases not matched to a gene.

This clonotype was found many times. Found in a library prepared for alpha chains, this beta chain is an off-target read, and its abundance has little meaning. This rearrangement joins TRBV12-3 or TRBV12-4 to TRBJ1-1; 9 bases map to TRBD1. J was trimmed by 5 bases and V by 8 bases; bases with no gene match: 3. CDR3 length equals 12 residues. The CDR3 DNA reads as TGTGCCAGCCTGGACAGGGGAACTGAAGCTTTCTTT. Encoded protein: CASLDRGTEAFF.

This clonotype is labeled medium-sized (0.01 to 0.1%). Since it is a stray read in a library aimed at alpha chains, this beta chain has a size that is not meaningful. The chain is built from TRBV14 and TRBJ1-4; D unclear. V was shortened by 2 bases and J by 8 bases, with 6 bases between the two germline ends. Germline CDR1 SGHDN, CDR2 FVKESK. The CDR3 is 12 amino acids. The CDR3 protein is CASSQFGEKLFF. In DNA, the CDR3 is TGTGCCAGCAGCCAATTCGGGGAAAAACTGTTTTTT.

There are many counts of this clonotype. This beta chain is an off-target read within a library intended for alpha chains, so its frequency means little. The chain employs TRBV4-1 and TRBJ1-6; D perhaps matches TRBD1 (5 bases). Germline V lookup: CDR1 MGHRA, CDR2 YSYEKL. This CDR3 has 14 residues. V lost 1 base and J lost 13, with 14 bases in between. The CDR3 is CASSQGAAGGPLHF. The CDR3 DNA reads TGCGCCAGCAGCCAAGGGGCCGCGGGGGGGCCCCTCCACTTT.

The sample holds many counts of this clonotype. This beta chain lies outside the target of a library built for alpha chains; its clone size means little. The rearrangement uses TRBV7-9 and TRBJ2-2; weak D call: TRBD2 (5 bases). CDR1 SEHNR and CDR2 FQNEAQ come from the germline V gene (reference sequence). This CDR3 comprises 13 residues. Trimming shortened V by 3 bases and J by 5 bases, and 7 bases separated the two germline ends. CDR3 sequence: CASSLGATGELFF. The CDR3 DNA is TGTGCCAGCAGCTTGGGAGCGACCGGGGAGCTGTTTTTT.

Notes on this clonotype: This beta chain turned up in a library designed for alpha chains; as an off-target read, its abundance says little. This rearrangement joins TRBV6-1 to TRBJ2-5; D tentatively reads TRBD1 or TRBD2 (5 bases each). This CDR3 has 16 residues. The germline V gene has CDR1 MNHNS and CDR2 SASEGT. V was shortened by 4 bases and J by 4 bases, with 19 bases between the two germline ends. Written as DNA, the CDR3 is TGTGCCAGCAGTGCATCCCCGAGGGGAAGTGGAGAGACCCAGTACTTC. Translating gives CASSASPRGSGETQYF.

This clonotype was seen ten or more times. A library made for alpha chains picked up this beta chain off target, so its size means little. This sequence joins TRBV20-1 and TRBJ2-7; D possibly corresponds to TRBD2 (5 bases). The V end was cut by 6 bases, the J end by 1 base, with 13 bases between. The CDR3 has 13 residues. Germline V gene lookup returns CDR1 DFQATT and CDR2 SNEGSKA (reference sequence). CDR3 in DNA: TGCAGTGCCCCAGAAGCGGTTTCCTACGAGCAGTACTTC. Translation gives CSAPEAVSYEQYF.

With regard to this clonotype: This beta chain is an unintended read in a library built for alpha chains; its size means little. The rearrangement links TRBV7-2 to TRBJ2-2, with D maybe TRBD2 (6 bases). The length of the CDR3 is 16 residues. The V end was cut by 5 bases, the J end by 2 bases, with 15 bases between. Germline-derived CDR1 and CDR2 are SGHTA and FQGNSA. CDR3 amino acids: CASSTRRDFNTGELFF. DNA for the CDR3: TGTGCCAGCAGCACGCGCCGGGACTTCAACACCGGGGAGCTGTTTTTT.

In this sample, this clonotype turned up many times. As an off-target read in a library built for alpha chains, this beta chain has a frequency of little significance. The chain joins TRBV6-6 to TRBJ1-1, with D perhaps TRBD1 (5 bases). The CDR3 has 12 residues. The V gene lost 7 bases and the J gene lost 1 base, with 7 bases spanning the gap. Germline V gives CDR1 MNHNY, CDR2 SVGAGI (reference sequence). Written as DNA, the CDR3 is TGTGCCAGCAAAGGGACGAACACTGAAGCTTTCTTT. Its translation is CASKGTNTEAFF.

This clonotype is medium-sized (0.01 to 0.1%) by share. Since the library was made to target alpha chains, this beta chain is a stray read and its abundance is not meaningful. The chain carries TRBV29-1 and TRBJ2-1; perhaps TRBD2 as D (5 bases). Germline-derived CDR1 and CDR2 are SQVTM and ANQGSEA. This CDR3 region has 13 residues. Trimming took off 2 bases at V and 6 bases at J, with 11 bases between the two ends. CDR3 nucleotides: TGCAGCGTTGAACCGGCAGGAGGCAATGAGCAGTTCTTC. Amino acids: CSVEPAGGNEQFF.